This T cell receptor (beta chain) was documented in a study of CD8+CD57+ T cells in acquired aplastic anemia. Study-level background: Yields of DNA that came from sorted CD4+ and CD8+ cells averaged roughly 3.2 ug.

Patients picked for sequencing had shown CD8+CD57+ cell expansion detected by flow cytometry. Diagnosis of severe acquired aplastic anemia applied to all patients. CDR3 and TCR beta VDJ profiling relied on genomic DNA as the template. MiXCR, applied by TCRdb to the reads, yields one record per CDR3 protein. The data contain about 190,000 distinct CDR3 sequences, more than 45% of them seen just once; the ten biggest clones take up over 7.5%. Broader study findings: Patients shared approximately 30 CD8+ CDR3 sequences with controls.

At least ten counts were recorded for this clonotype. Antigen: not known. V was shortened by 0 bases and J by 2 bases, with 17 bases between the two germline ends. CDR1 MNHEY and CDR2 SVGEGT come from the germline V gene. The CDR3 totals 17 residues. Sequencing used sorted CD4+, CD8+, or CD8+CD57+ T cells (not recorded which) from PBMCs. The chain links TRBV6-2 or TRBV6-3 to TRBJ2-7; unclear D gene. The receptor was isolated from a human donor with aplastic anemia. The CDR3 sequence: CASSYSVVPGRAYEQYF. CDR3 DNA: TGTGCCAGCAGTTACTCAGTGGTCCCGGGCAGAGCCTACGAGCAGTACTTC.